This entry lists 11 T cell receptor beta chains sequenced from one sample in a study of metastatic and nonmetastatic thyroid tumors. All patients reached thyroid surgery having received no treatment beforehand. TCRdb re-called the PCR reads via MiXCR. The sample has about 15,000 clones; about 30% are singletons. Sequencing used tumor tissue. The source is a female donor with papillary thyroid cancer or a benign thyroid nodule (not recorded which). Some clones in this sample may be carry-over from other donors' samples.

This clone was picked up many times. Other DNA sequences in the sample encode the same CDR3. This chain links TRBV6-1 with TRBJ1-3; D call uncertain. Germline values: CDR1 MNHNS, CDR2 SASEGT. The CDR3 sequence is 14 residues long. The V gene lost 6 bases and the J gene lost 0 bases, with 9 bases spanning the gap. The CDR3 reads CASRDASSGNTIYF. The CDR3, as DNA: TGTGCCAGCAGGGACGCTAGCTCTGGAAACACCATATATTTT.

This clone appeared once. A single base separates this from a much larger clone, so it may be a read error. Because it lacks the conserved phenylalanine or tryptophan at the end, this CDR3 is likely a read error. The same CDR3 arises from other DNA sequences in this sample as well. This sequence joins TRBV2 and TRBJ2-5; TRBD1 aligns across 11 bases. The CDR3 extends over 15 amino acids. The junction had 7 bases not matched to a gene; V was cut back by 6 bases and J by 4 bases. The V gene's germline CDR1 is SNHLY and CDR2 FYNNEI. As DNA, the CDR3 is TGTGCCAGCAGCCTGGACAGGGGGCGAGGAGAGACCCAGTACGTA. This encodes CASSLDRGRGETQYV.

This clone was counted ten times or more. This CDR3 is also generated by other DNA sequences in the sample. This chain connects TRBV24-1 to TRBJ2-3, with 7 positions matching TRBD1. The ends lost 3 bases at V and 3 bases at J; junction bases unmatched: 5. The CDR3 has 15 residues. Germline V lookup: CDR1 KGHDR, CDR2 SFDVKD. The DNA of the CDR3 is TGTGCCACCAGTGATCCCGGGACAGAGACAGATACGCAGTATTTT. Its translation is CATSDPGTETDTQYF.

The CDR3 DNA is TGTGCCAGTAGGGACAGGTCGTTCCTCTATGGCTACACCTTC. Translation gives CASRDRSFLYGYTF. The rearrangement uses TRBV19 and TRBJ1-2, with 7 bases fitting TRBD1. There are 14 residues in the CDR3. Germline assignment: CDR1 LNHDA and CDR2 SQIVND (reference sequence). The V and J ends lost 6 bases and 4 bases, in that order; junction bases with no gene match: 8.

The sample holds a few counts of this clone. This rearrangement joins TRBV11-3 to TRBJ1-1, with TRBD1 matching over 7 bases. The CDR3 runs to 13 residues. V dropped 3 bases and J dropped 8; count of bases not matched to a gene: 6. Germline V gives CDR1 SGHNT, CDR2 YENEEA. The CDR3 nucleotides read TGTGCCAGCAGCTTTGACAGGGCTCCCGAAGCTTTCTTT. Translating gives CASSFDRAPEAFF.

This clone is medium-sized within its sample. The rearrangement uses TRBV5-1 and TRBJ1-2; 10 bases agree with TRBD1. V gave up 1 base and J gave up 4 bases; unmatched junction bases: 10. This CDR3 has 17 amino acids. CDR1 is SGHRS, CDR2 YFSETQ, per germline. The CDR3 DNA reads TGCGCCAGCAGCTTGAGTGGACAGGGGGATGTAAGCTATGGCTACACCTTC. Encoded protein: CASSLSGQGDVSYGYTF.

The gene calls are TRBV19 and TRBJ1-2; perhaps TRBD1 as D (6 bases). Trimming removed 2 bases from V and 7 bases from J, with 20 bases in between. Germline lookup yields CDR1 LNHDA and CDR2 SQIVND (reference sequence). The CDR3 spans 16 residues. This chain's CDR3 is CASSIKGSMGGSGYTF. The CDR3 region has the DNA TGTGCCAGTAGTATAAAAGGTTCTATGGGGGGCTCTGGCTACACCTTC.

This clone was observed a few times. In nucleotides, the CDR3 is TGTGCCAGCAGCCTCCTAGGTGGAGGTGGCAATGATTCACCCCTCCACTTT. It translates to CASSLLGGGGNDSPLHF. The rearrangement uses TRBV12-3 or TRBV12-4 and TRBJ1-6; D is unclear. The V end lost 6 bases, the J end lost 8 bases, and 23 bases lay between the germline ends. The CDR3 is made up of 17 amino acids.

The CDR3: CSARVRATNTGELFF. The CDR3 DNA is TGCAGTGCTAGAGTAAGGGCCACGAACACCGGGGAGCTGTTTTTT. V gene TRBV20-1 combines with J gene TRBJ2-2; D is unclear. Germline V gene lookup returns CDR1 DFQATT and CDR2 SNEGSKA (reference sequence). V was clipped by 1 base and J by 0 bases, with 9 bases between them. The CDR3 sequence is 15 residues long.

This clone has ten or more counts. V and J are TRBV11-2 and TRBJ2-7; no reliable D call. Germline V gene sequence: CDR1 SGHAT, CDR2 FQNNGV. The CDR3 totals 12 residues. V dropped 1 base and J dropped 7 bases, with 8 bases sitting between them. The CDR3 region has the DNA TGTGCCAGCAGCTTAGGAGGCGTTGAGCAGTACTTC. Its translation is CASSLGGVEQYF.

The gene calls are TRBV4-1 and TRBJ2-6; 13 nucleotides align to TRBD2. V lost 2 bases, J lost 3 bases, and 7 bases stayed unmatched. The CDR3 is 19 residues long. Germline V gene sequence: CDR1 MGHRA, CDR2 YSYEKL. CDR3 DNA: TGCGCCAGCAGCCAACTACCGGGACTAGCGGGATTTGGGGCCAACGTCCTGACTTTC. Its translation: CASSQLPGLAGFGANVLTF.